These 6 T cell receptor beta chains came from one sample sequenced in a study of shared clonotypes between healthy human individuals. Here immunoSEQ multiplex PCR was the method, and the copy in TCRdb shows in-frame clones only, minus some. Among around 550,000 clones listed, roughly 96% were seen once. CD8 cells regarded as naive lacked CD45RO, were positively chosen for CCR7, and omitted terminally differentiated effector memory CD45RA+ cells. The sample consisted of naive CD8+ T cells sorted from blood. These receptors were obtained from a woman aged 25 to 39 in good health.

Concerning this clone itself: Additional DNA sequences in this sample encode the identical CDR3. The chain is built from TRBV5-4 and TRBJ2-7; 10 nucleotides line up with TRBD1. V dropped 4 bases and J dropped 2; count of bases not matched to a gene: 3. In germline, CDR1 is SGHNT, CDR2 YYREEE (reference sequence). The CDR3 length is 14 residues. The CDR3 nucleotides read TGTGCCAGCAGCCCCGGGACAGGGGCCTACGAGCAGTACTTC. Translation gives CASSPGTGAYEQYF.

CDR3 in amino acids: CASSLGLTSYGYTF. The CDR3 nucleotides are TGTGCCAGCAGCTTAGGTCTTACTTCCTATGGCTACACCTTC. The V gene is TRBV11-2, the J gene TRBJ1-2; D call uncertain. The germline V and J ends were trimmed by 1 base and 4 bases, with 10 bases remaining between them. This CDR3 spans 14 amino acids. Germline V gene sequence: CDR1 SGHAT, CDR2 FQNNGV.

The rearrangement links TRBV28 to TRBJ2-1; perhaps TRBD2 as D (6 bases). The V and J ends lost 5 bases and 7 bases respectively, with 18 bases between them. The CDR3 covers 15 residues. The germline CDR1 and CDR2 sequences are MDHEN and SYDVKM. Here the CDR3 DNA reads TGTGCCAGCAGTGGCCCAGGGCTAGCGTTTAATGAGCAGTTCTTC. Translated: CASSGPGLAFNEQFF.

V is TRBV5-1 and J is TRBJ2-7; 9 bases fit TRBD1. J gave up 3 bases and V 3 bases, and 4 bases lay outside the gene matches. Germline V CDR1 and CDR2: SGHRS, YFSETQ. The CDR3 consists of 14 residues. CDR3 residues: CASSWGTGNYEQYF. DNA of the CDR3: TGCGCCAGCAGCTGGGGGACAGGGAACTACGAGCAGTACTTC. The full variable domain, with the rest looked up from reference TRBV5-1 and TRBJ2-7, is KAGVTQTPRYLIKTRGQQVTLSCSPISGHRSVSWYQQTPGQGLQFLFEYFSETQRNKGNFPGRFSGRQFSNSRSEMNVSTLELGDSALYLCASSWGTGNYEQYFGPGTRLTVT.

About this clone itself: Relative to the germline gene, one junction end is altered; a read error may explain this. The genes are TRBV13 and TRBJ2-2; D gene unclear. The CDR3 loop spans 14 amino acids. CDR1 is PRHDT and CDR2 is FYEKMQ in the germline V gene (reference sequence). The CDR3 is CASSLGRRTGELFF. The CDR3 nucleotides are TGTGCCAGCAGCCTAGGACGCAGAACCGGGGAGCTGTTTTTT. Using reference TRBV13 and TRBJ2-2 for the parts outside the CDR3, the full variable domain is AAGVIQSPRHLIKEKRETATLKCYPIPRHDTVYWYQQGPGQDPQFLISFYEKMQSDKGSIPDRFSAQQFSDYHSELNMSSLELGDSALYFCASSLGRRTGELFFGEGSRLTVL.

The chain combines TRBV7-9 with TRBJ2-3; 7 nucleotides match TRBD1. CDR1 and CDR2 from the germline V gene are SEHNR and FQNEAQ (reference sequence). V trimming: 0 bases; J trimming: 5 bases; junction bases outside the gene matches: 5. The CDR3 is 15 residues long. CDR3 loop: CASSLAQGEKDTQYF. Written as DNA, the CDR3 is TGTGCCAGCAGCTTAGCTCAGGGGGAGAAAGATACGCAGTATTTT.